The clone carrying this TCR beta chain turned up a few times. These data originate in a study of CD8 T cell repertoires and HIV-1 epitope variants. Study as a whole: Epitopes were three Gag families plus Nef HW9 and YT9.

Produced via immunoSEQ multiplex PCR; TCRdb's table is partial and in-frame only. Counted here are about 95,000 clones, roughly four fifths occurring once; the ten biggest clones make up under 30%. Per germline, CDR1 LNHDA and CDR2 SQIVND (reference sequence). This CDR3 region has 12 residues. The germline V and J ends were trimmed by 8 bases and 1 base, with 8 bases remaining between them. The source material was uncultured baseline CD8+ T cells from peripheral blood mononuclear cells (PBMCs). This TCR was recovered from a male donor with HIV. V gene TRBV19 combines with J gene TRBJ1-1; weak D call: TRBD1 (6 bases). CDR3 region: CASGRGNTEAFF. The CDR3 nucleotides read TGTGCCAGTGGCAGGGGGAACACTGAAGCTTTCTTT.